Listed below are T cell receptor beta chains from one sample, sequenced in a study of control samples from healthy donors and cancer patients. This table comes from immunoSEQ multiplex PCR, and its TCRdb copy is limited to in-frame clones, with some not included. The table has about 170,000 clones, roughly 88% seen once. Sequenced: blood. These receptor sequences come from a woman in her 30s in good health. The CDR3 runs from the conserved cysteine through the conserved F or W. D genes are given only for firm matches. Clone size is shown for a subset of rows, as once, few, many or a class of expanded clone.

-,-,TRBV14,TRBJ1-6,CASSQGWGAVEYNSPLHF,TGTGCCAGCAGCCAAGGTTGGGGGGCCGTGGAGTATAATTCACCCCTCCACTTT
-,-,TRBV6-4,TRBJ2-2,CASSGQTNTGELFF,TGTGCCAGCAGTGGACAGACGAACACCGGGGAGCTGTTTTTT
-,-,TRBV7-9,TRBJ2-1,CASSLDRHNEQFF,TGTGCCAGCAGCTTAGACCGTCACAATGAGCAGTTCTTC
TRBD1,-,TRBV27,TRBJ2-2,CASSPSTGTGIAGELFF,TGTGCCAGCAGTCCTTCCACCGGGACAGGGATAGCCGGGGAGCTGTTTTTT
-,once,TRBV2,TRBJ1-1,CASSFREVAFF,TGTGCCAGCAGTTTCAGGGAGGTGGCTTTCTTT
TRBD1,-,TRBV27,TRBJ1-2,CASSSLSTGGASNYGYTF,TGTGCCAGCAGTTCTCTCTCGACAGGGGGCGCATCAAACTATGGCTACACCTTC
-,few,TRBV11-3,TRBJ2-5,CASSLGPGETQYF,TGTGCCAGCAGCTTAGGGCCAGGAGAGACCCAGTACTTC
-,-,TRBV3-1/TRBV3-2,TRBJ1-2,CASSRSGQSNYGYTF,TGTGCCAGCAGTCGAAGCGGACAGTCTAACTATGGCTACACCTTC
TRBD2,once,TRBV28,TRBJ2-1,CASRTGTSGSSYNEQFF,TGTGCCAGCAGAACCGGGACTAGCGGTAGCTCCTACAATGAGCAGTTCTTC
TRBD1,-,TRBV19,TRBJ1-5,CASSPDRDRYQPQHF,TGTGCCAGTAGTCCGGACAGGGACCGGTATCAGCCCCAGCATTTT
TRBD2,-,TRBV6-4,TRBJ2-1,CASSEAGTSGRGEQFF,TGTGCCAGCAGTGAAGCCGGGACTAGCGGGAGAGGTGAGCAGTTCTTC
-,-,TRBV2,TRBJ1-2,CATRDVTYGYTF,TGTGCCACCCGGGACGTAACCTATGGCTACACCTTC
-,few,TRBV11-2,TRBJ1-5,CASSFLGSNQPQHF,TGTGCCAGCAGCTTTTTAGGAAGCAATCAGCCCCAGCATTTT
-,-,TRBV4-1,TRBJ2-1,CASSQLLRGGAPRNEQFF,TGCGCCAGCAGCCAACTTTTAAGGGGGGGGGCCCCCCGCAATGAGCAGTTCTTC
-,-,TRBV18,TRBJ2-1,CASSPSWGNEQFF,TGTGCCAGCTCACCTAGCTGGGGCAATGAGCAGTTCTTC
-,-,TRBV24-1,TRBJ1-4,CATRNGVTGEKLFF,TGTGCCACCAGAAATGGGGTAACAGGGGAAAAACTGTTTTTT